The entry that follows covers one T cell receptor (beta chain) sequence. What it binds is unknown. The entry originates in a study of graft-versus-host responses after intestinal transplantation. The assay was immunoSEQ multiplex PCR, and TCRdb's table has in-frame clones only and misses some. The sample holds just under 90,000 clones; around 83% are singletons and the top ten take about 17%. Here the sequenced sample was unstimulated CD8+ T cells sorted from spleen or lymph node cells, taken before intestinal transplant. This TCR was recovered from a human donor who received an intestinal transplant.

CDR3 nucleotide sequence: TGTGCCAGCAGTGGCGGGACGGTCTACGAGCAGTACTTC. Translated: CASSGGTVYEQYF. The chain carries TRBV6-5 and TRBJ2-7, with D possibly being TRBD2 (6 bases). The CDR3 runs to 13 residues. Germline CDR1 is MNHEY and CDR2 is SVGAGI. V lost 5 bases, J lost 3 bases, and 11 bases lay in between.